This record looks at one T cell receptor beta chain sequence and its context. The antigen remains undetermined. This record comes from a study of a mutant IDH1 vaccine in newly diagnosed glioma. Background on the study: In some groups vaccination began 4-6 weeks post-radiotherapy; others received it with temozolomide.

General observations from the study: Among all patients, vaccine-induced immune responses occurred in 85% to 95%.

Time point: week 47, end of study. Doses comprised 300 ug of mutant IDH1 20-mer peptide each, plus topical imiquimod. Profiled with immunoSEQ multiplex PCR; TCRdb holds only in-frame clones, not every one. The data show tens of thousands of clones, about 81% seen once. CDR3 size: 13 residues. In germline, CDR1 is SGHTA, CDR2 FQGNSA. Between the trimmed V and J ends, which lost 5 bases and 5 bases, there was a span of 10 bases. The chain has TRBV7-2 and TRBJ2-1; no clear D. The source is a woman aged 25 to 45 with glioma. Some clones in this sample may be carry-over from other donors' samples. Sequenced material: PBMCs, taken from a glioma patient whose treatment included an IDH1 peptide vaccine. The CDR3 reads CASSGYKNNEQFF. The CDR3 DNA reads as TGTGCCAGCAGCGGGTATAAAAACAATGAGCAGTTCTTC.